This T cell receptor (beta chain) emerged from a study of OX40 agonist ivuxolimab in advanced cancers. Study context: Among those treated, three patients had partial responses, one with hepatocellular carcinoma and two with cutaneous melanoma.

Using immunoSEQ multiplex PCR, the repertoire was profiled, and TCRdb retains in-frame clones only, with some absent. This table has approximately 65,000 clones, 89% appearing once. Concerning this clone: Its antigen is undetermined.

Regarding the study as a whole: At 0.1 to 3.0 mg/kg and by week 6, clonal expansion occurred in CD4+ and CD8+ blood T cells.

This receptor was obtained from an adult with an advanced solid tumor such as melanoma, head and neck, liver or kidney cancer. Specimen: CD4+ or CD8+ T cells sorted from blood, collected in a trial of the OX40 agonist ivuxolimab.

The CDR3 spells CASSQDNYGYTF. Here the CDR3 DNA reads TGCGCCAGCAGTCAGGACAACTATGGCTACACCTTC. V usage is TRBV10-2 and J usage is TRBJ1-2; D remains ambiguous. The CDR3 contains 12 residues. Germline-derived CDR1 and CDR2 are WSHSY and SAAADI. Between the trimmed V and J ends, which lost 5 bases and 2 bases, there was a span of 6 bases.